What follows are 20 T cell receptor beta chains derived from one specimen sequenced in a study of blood T cell repertoires in COVID-19. Sequenced by immunoSEQ multiplex PCR; TCRdb stores in-frame clones only, minus some. The table lists 57,000 or so clones, around 85% of them singletons. The sample comprised peripheral blood. The source is a man aged 65 to 85 with acute or convalescent COVID-19.

The V and J genes are TRBV11-2 and TRBJ2-1; the match to TRBD2 covers 7 bases. The trim removed 5 bases at V and 6 bases at J, leaving 10 bases unmatched. Germline V gene lookup returns CDR1 SGHAT and CDR2 FQNNGV. This CDR3 contains 15 residues. CDR3 nucleotide sequence: TGTGCCAGCAGCCCCTCCGGCGGGGGTGGCAATGAGCAGTTCTTC. This sequence encodes CASSPSGGGGNEQFF. Looking up the rest from reference TRBV11-2 and TRBJ2-1 gives the full variable domain: EAGVAQSPRYKIIEKRQSVAFWCNPISGHATLYWYQQILGQGPKLLIQFQNNGVVDDSQLPKDRFSAERLKGVDSTLKIQPAKLEDSAVYLCASSPSGGGGNEQFFGPGTRLTVL.

This clone was recorded only once. This rearrangement joins TRBV28 to TRBJ2-5; 10 positions match TRBD2. Germline values: CDR1 MDHEN, CDR2 SYDVKM. The CDR3 is 15 amino acids. Trimming cost V 5 bases and J 5 bases; bases outside gene matches: 8. The CDR3 loop is CASSPPGAGGETQYF. The CDR3 DNA reads TGTGCCAGCAGTCCTCCGGGAGCGGGGGGGGAGACCCAGTACTTC.

V and J are TRBV7-2 and TRBJ2-1; the D gene is possibly TRBD2 (6 bases). The germline V and J ends were trimmed by 2 bases and 0 bases, with 11 bases remaining between them. This CDR3 is built from 16 residues. Germline V gene lookup returns CDR1 SGHTA and CDR2 FQGNSA. This CDR3 is CASSLWGGASYNEQFF. CDR3 bases: TGTGCCAGCAGCTTATGGGGCGGGGCCTCCTACAATGAGCAGTTCTTC.

This rearrangement joins TRBV5-1 to TRBJ2-5; D may be TRBD1 (6 bases). The germline CDR1 and CDR2 sequences are SGHRS and YFSETQ. This CDR3 has 14 residues. V was clipped by 2 bases and J by 0 bases, with 8 bases between them. CDR3 residues: CASSFQGYQETQYF. The CDR3 region has the DNA TGCGCCAGCAGCTTTCAGGGGTACCAAGAGACCCAGTACTTC.

The CDR3 is CASSLEGDPSGNTIYF. CDR3 bases: TGCGCCAGCAGCTTGGAGGGGGACCCCTCTGGAAACACCATATATTTT. V and J are TRBV5-1 and TRBJ1-3; D might be TRBD1 (6 bases). CDR1 and CDR2 (germline): SGHRS, YFSETQ. The V end was cut by 0 bases, the J end by 0 bases, with 10 bases between. The CDR3 covers 16 residues.

This clone was observed a single time. The chain uses TRBV25-1 and TRBJ2-1; 7 nucleotides line up with TRBD2. Germline V gene lookup returns CDR1 MGHDK and CDR2 SYGVNS. This CDR3 has 16 amino acids. Losses at the gene ends were 2 bases for V and 3 bases for J; bases not matched to a gene: 7. The chain's CDR3 is CASSEPRGGGYNEQFF. DNA of the CDR3: TGTGCCAGCAGTGAACCCCGCGGGGGTGGCTACAATGAGCAGTTCTTC.

The chain combines TRBV5-6 with TRBJ1-2; D is unclear. Trimming pared 1 base from V and 2 bases from J, leaving 24 bases between. The V gene's germline CDR1 is SGHDT and CDR2 YYEEEE. This CDR3 contains 19 residues. In DNA form, the CDR3 reads TGTGCCAGCAGCTTGCCGGGAGCACAACAGTCCCCTGGAAACTATGGCTACACCTTC. Amino acid sequence: CASSLPGAQQSPGNYGYTF.

The DNA for the CDR3 is TGTGCCAGCAGTGCGTGGGACAGAAGAACAACTAATGAAAAACTGTTTTTT. This gives the protein CASSAWDRRTTNEKLFF. The rearrangement links TRBV25-1 to TRBJ1-4; 7 positions match TRBD1. The CDR3 consists of 17 residues. The germline CDR1 and CDR2 sequences are MGHDK and SYGVNS. Germline trimming cut 4 bases from V and 0 bases from J; bases unmatched to any gene: 8.

This clone has just a few counts. The chain links TRBV5-1 to TRBJ2-7; 9 bases are shared with TRBD1. This CDR3 is 14 amino acids long. The trim removed 2 bases at V and 6 bases at J, leaving 6 bases unmatched. Germline loops: CDR1 SGHRS, CDR2 YFSETQ. CDR3 sequence reads: CASSFGQGTTEQYF. In nucleotides, the CDR3 is TGCGCCAGCAGCTTCGGACAGGGGACCACCGAGCAGTACTTC.

This clone was detected once. V and J are TRBV5-1 and TRBJ1-1; D is perhaps TRBD1 (6 bases). V lost 3 bases and J 6 bases, leaving 9 bases between the germline ends. There are 12 residues in the CDR3. Germline loops: CDR1 SGHRS, CDR2 YFSETQ. CDR3 sequence reads: CASSSQGPEAFF. Written as DNA, the CDR3 is TGCGCCAGCAGCTCACAGGGCCCTGAAGCTTTCTTT. The entire variable domain, with the rest obtained from reference TRBV5-1 and TRBJ1-1, is as follows: KAGVTQTPRYLIKTRGQQVTLSCSPISGHRSVSWYQQTPGQGLQFLFEYFSETQRNKGNFPGRFSGRQFSNSRSEMNVSTLELGDSALYLCASSSQGPEAFFGQGTRLTVV.

V and J are TRBV6-5 and TRBJ2-7; 10 nucleotides line up with TRBD1. CDR3 length equals 15 residues. Germline CDR1 is MNHEY and CDR2 is SVGAGI. Trimming took 0 bases from V and 3 from J; bases not matched to a gene: 2. The CDR3 sequence is CASSYSGTGVYEQYF. The CDR3 DNA reads TGTGCCAGCAGTTACTCGGGGACAGGGGTCTACGAGCAGTACTTC.

The gene calls are TRBV14 and TRBJ1-1, with D unresolved. CDR3 length equals 16 residues. V was trimmed by 1 base and J by 1 base, leaving 13 bases between them. Germline V lookup: CDR1 SGHDN, CDR2 FVKESK. CDR3 protein: CASSQGAFQENTEAFF. As DNA, the CDR3 is TGTGCCAGCAGCCAAGGTGCCTTTCAGGAGAACACTGAAGCTTTCTTT.

The genes are TRBV5-1 and TRBJ2-3; TRBD2 matches at 8 bases. V lost 3 bases to trimming and J lost 10 bases; unmatched junction nucleotides: 13. This CDR3 contains 15 residues. Germline V gives CDR1 SGHRS, CDR2 YFSETQ. CDR3 loop: CASSSGTRVRISQYF. In DNA, the CDR3 is TGCGCCAGCAGCTCGGGGACTAGAGTCCGCATCTCGCAGTATTTT.

The chain links TRBV18 to TRBJ1-2, with D possibly matching TRBD1 (6 bases). The V gene's germline CDR1 is KGHSH and CDR2 LQKENI. The CDR3 is made up of 17 amino acids. V lost 2 bases to trimming and J lost 1 base, with 17 bases between them. The CDR3 nucleotides read TGTGCCAGCTCACCATCCCCTCAGGGGAAGGTTAACTATGGCTACACCTTC. Translated: CASSPSPQGKVNYGYTF.

This rearrangement joins TRBV3-1 (or the pseudogene TRBV3-2) to TRBJ2-5; 8 bases are a match to TRBD2. V shed 7 bases, J shed 1 base, and the junction held 5 bases outside the gene matches. CDR3 length equals 14 residues. Germline values: CDR1 LGHDT, CDR2 YNNKEL (reference sequence). The CDR3 nucleotides are TGTGCCAGCAACCTACGGGGGGGCCAAGAGACCCAGTACTTC. Its protein is CASNLRGGQETQYF.

The chain is built from TRBV7-9 and TRBJ2-5, with 8 bases identical to TRBD2. V lost 5 bases, J lost 5 bases, and 10 bases stayed unmatched. The CDR3 covers 15 residues. The germline V gene has CDR1 SEHNR and CDR2 FQNEAQ (reference sequence). CDR3 amino acids: CASSPRGLVSETQYF. CDR3 DNA: TGTGCCAGCAGCCCACGGGGACTAGTGAGCGAGACCCAGTACTTC.

J is TRBJ1-1 and V is TRBV10-3, with D unresolved. Looked up from germline, CDR1 is ENHRY and CDR2 is SYGVKD. V was cut by 8 bases and J by 6 bases, with 13 bases left in between. This CDR3 is built from 12 residues. CDR3 in amino acids: CAIRGEQSEAFF. The CDR3 DNA reads TGTGCCATCCGGGGTGAACAGTCTGAAGCTTTCTTT.

The CDR3 spells CASSPSLDDSYGYTF. The CDR3, as DNA: TGTGCCAGCAGCCCAAGCTTAGACGACAGCTATGGCTACACCTTC. This chain joins TRBV7-6 and TRBJ1-2, with D possibly matching TRBD1 (5 bases). V lost 5 bases to trimming and J lost 4 bases, with 17 bases between them. The germline V gene encodes CDR1 SGHVS and CDR2 FNYEAQ. The CDR3 spans 15 residues.

The V call is TRBV21-1, the J call TRBJ2-3; TRBD2 is the table's D call and was not checked against the DNA. TRBV21-1 is a documented pseudogene. The CDR3 totals 19 residues. CDR3 DNA: TGTGCCAGCAGCAAAGCCCGGACTAGCGGGGCCAAAACAGCAGATACGCAGTATTTT. Amino acids: CASSKARTSGAKTADTQYF.

V usage is TRBV7-9 and J usage is TRBJ2-1; 9 bases match TRBD1. The CDR3 is 15 amino acids. J lost 4 bases, V lost 4 bases, and 5 bases had no gene match. From germline, CDR1 is SEHNR and CDR2 FQNEAQ (reference sequence). The CDR3 protein is CASSSEDRGYNEQFF. In DNA form, the CDR3 reads TGTGCCAGCAGCTCCGAGGACAGGGGTTACAATGAGCAGTTCTTC.